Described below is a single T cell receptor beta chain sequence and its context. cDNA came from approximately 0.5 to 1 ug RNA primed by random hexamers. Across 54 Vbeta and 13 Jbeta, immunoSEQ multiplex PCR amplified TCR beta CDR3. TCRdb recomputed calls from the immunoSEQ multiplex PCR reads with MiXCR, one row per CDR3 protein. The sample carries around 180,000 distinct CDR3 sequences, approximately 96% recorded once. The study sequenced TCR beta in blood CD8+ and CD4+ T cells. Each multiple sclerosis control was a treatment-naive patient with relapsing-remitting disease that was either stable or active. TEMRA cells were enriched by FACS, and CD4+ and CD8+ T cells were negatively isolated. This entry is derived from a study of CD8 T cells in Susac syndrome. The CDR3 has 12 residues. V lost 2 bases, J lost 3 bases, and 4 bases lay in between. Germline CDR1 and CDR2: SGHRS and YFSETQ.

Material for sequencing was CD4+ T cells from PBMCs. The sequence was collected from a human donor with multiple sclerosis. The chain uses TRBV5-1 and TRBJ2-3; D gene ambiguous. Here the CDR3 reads CASSFPTDTQYF. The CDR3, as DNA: TGCGCCAGCAGCTTCCCAACAGATACGCAGTATTTT.